The subject of this entry is one T cell receptor (beta chain). This record comes from a study of blood T cell repertoires in COVID-19. Profiled with immunoSEQ multiplex PCR; TCRdb holds only in-frame clones, not every one. Here the sample spans around 270,000 clones, about 86% being singletons. Looked up from germline, CDR1 is MDHEN and CDR2 is SYDVKM. The CDR3 spans 15 residues. Trimming removed 7 bases from V and 7 bases from J, with 20 bases in between. V is TRBV28 and J is TRBJ2-1; possibly TRBD2 for D (6 bases). This receptor was taken from a man aged 25 to 40 with active or convalescent COVID-19. The source material was peripheral blood. The CDR3 DNA follows: TGTGCCAGCACCTCGGGAGTGGAGGGGCCAAATGAGCAGTTCTTC. Translated, it gives CASTSGVEGPNEQFF.